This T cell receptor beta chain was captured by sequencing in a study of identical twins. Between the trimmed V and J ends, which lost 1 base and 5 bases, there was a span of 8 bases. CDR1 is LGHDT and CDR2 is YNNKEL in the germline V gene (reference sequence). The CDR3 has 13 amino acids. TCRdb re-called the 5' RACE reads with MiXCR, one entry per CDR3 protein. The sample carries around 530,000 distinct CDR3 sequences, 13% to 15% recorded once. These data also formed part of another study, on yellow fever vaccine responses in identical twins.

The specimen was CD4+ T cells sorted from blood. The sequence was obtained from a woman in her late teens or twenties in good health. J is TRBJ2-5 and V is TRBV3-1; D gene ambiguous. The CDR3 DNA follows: TGTGCCAGCAGCCAAGTGGCCCGTGAGACCCAGTACTTC. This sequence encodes CASSQVARETQYF.